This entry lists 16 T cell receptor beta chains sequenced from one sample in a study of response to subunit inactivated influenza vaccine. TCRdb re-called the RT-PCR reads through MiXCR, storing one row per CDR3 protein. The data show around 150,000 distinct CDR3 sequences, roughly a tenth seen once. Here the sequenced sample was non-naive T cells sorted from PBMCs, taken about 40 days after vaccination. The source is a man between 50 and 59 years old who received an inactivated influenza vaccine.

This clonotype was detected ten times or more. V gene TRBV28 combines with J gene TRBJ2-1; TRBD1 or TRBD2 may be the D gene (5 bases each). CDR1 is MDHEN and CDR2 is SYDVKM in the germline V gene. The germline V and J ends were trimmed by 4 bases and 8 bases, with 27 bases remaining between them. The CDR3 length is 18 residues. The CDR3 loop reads CASSSPMVGPTITHEQFF. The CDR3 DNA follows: TGTGCCAGCAGTTCCCCGATGGTGGGACCGACAATAACACATGAGCAGTTCTTC.

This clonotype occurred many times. Written as DNA, the CDR3 is TGTGCCAGCAGTTACGGGGGGGGAGATCAGCCCCAGCATTTT. Its translation: CASSYGGGDQPQHF. The chain links TRBV6-5 to TRBJ1-5, with D possibly matching TRBD1 (5 bases). V was cut by 2 bases and J by 5 bases, with 10 bases left in between. Germline V lookup: CDR1 MNHEY, CDR2 SVGAGI. This CDR3 contains 14 residues.

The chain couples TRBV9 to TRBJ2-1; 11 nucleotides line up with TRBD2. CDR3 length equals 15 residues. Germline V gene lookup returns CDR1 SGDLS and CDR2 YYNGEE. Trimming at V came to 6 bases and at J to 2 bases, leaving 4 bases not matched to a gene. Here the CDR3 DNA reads TGTGCCAGCACAATAGCGGGAGGGACCTACAATGAGCAGTTCTTC. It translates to CASTIAGGTYNEQFF. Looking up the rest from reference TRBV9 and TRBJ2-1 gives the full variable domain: DSGVTQTPKHLITATGQRVTLRCSPRSGDLSVYWYQQSLDQGLQFLIQYYNGEERAKGNILERFSAQQFPDLHSELNLSSLELGDSALYFCASTIAGGTYNEQFFGPGTRLTVL.

The CDR3 region has the DNA TGTGCCACCACGCGGGGGACTACCAATGAGCAGTTCTTC. Amino acids: CATTRGTTNEQFF. The rearrangement uses TRBV3-1 and TRBJ2-1, with TRBD2 matching 7 bases. CDR3 length equals 13 residues. Germline CDR1 and CDR2: LGHDT and YNNKEL (reference sequence). With V trimmed by 10 bases and J by 6 bases, 9 bases remained unmatched.

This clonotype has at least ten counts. CDR3 region: CASAKDGTGELFF. CDR3 coding DNA: TGCGCCAGCGCCAAGGACGGCACCGGGGAGCTGTTTTTT. This chain connects TRBV5-1 to TRBJ2-2; D gene ambiguous. Germline values: CDR1 SGHRS, CDR2 YFSETQ. This CDR3 spans 13 amino acids. Trimming pared 7 bases from V and 4 bases from J, leaving 11 bases between.

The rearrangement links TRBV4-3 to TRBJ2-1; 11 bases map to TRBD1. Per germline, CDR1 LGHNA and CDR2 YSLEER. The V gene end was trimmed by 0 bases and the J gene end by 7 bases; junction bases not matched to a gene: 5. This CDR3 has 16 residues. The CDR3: CASSQDRGTGGNEQFF. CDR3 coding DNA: TGCGCCAGCAGCCAAGATAGGGGGACAGGGGGTAATGAGCAGTTCTTC.

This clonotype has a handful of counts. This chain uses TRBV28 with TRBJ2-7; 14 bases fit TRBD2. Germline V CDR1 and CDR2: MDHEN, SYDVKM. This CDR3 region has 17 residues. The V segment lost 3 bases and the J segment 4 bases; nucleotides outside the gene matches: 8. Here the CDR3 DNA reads TGTGCCAGCAGTTTCCTACCGGGACTAGCGGGGGATTACGAGCAGTACTTC. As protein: CASSFLPGLAGDYEQYF.

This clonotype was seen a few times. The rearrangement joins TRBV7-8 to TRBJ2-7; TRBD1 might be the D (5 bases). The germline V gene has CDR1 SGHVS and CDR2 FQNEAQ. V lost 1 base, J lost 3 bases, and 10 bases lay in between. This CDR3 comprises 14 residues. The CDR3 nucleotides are TGTGCCAGCAGCTTAGGGAGACAGATCTACGAGCAGTACTTC. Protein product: CASSLGRQIYEQYF.

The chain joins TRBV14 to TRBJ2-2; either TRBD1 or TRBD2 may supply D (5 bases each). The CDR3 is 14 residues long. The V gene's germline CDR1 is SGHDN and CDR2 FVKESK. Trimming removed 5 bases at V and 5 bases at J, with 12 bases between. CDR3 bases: TGTGCCAGCAGCTCGGGACGTAGGACCGGGGAGCTGTTTTTT. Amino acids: CASSSGRRTGELFF.

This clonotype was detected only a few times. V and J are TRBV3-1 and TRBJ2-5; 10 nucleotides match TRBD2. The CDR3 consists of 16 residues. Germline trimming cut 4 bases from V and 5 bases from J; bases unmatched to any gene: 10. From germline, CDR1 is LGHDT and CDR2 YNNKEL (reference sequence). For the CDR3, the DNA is TGTGCCAGCAGCCGGAGAGGACTAGCGGAAGGGGAGACCCAGTACTTC. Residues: CASSRRGLAEGETQYF.

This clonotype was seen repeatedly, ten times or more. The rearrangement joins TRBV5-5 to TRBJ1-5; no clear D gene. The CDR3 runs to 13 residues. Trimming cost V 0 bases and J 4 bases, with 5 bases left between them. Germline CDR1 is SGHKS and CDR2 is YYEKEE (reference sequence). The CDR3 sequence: CASSLEENQPQHF. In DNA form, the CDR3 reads TGTGCCAGCAGCTTGGAGGAAAATCAGCCCCAGCATTTT.

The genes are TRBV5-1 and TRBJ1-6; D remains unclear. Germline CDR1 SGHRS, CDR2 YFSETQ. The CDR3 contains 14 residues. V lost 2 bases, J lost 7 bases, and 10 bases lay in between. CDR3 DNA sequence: TGCGCCAGCAGCTTATATCCCGAGAATTCACCCCTCCACTTT. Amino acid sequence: CASSLYPENSPLHF.

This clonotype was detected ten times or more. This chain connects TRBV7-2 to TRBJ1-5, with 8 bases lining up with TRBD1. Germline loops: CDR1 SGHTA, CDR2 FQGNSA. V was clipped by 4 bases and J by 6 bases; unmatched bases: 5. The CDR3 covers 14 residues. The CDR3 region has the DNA TGTGCCAGCAGCTCGGACAGGGCTCGTCAGCCCCAGCATTTT. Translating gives CASSSDRARQPQHF.

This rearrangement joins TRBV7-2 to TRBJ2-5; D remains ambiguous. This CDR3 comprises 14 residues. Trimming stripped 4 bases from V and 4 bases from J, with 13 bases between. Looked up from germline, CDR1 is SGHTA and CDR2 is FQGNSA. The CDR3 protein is CASSSQARRETQYF. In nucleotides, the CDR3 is TGTGCCAGCAGCTCTCAGGCTAGGAGAGAGACCCAGTACTTC.

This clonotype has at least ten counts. The DNA of the CDR3 is TGTGCCAGCAGTTTCCGTTACACAGATACGCAGTATTTT. Residues: CASSFRYTDTQYF. The V call is TRBV6-6, the J call TRBJ2-3; D unclear. The germline gives CDR1 MNHNY, CDR2 SVGAGI (reference sequence). This CDR3 comprises 13 residues. With 4 bases removed from V and 2 bases from J, the gap between germline ends came to 7 bases.

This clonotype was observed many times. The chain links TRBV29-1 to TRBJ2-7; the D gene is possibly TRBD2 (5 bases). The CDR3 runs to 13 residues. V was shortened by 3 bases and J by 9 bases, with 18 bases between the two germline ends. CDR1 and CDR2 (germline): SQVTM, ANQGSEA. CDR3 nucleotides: TGCAGCGTTGATGGGCTAGCCGGAGGCGTGCAGTACTTC. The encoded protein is CSVDGLAGGVQYF.